This T cell receptor beta chain was profiled in a study of blood T cell repertoires in COVID-19. As for the study in general: From the United States, Italy and Spain came samples of acute and convalescent COVID-19. PBMCs, B-cell-depleted T cells, or T cells provided the cDNA or gDNA that made up the material.

Per the original data handling: For nucleated cells, counts were estimated from reference gene primer amplification. Assay: immunoSEQ multiplex PCR; the TCRdb copy retains only in-frame clones and omits some. For V, J and clone size, that table is used; D and trimming come from the DNA. The sample holds about 210,000 clones, approximately 83% seen once. CDR1 is SGHDN, CDR2 FVKESK, per germline. CDR3 size: 14 residues. Between the trimmed V and J ends, which lost 1 base and 6 bases, there was a span of 9 bases. The count of this clone is one. This clonotype was obtained from a woman between 40 and 55 years old with active or convalescent COVID-19. This sequence joins TRBV14 and TRBJ1-4; D remains unclear. The sample was peripheral blood. The CDR3 is CASSQGFSDEKLFF. The CDR3 bases are TGTGCCAGCAGCCAAGGGTTTAGCGATGAAAAACTGTTTTTT.